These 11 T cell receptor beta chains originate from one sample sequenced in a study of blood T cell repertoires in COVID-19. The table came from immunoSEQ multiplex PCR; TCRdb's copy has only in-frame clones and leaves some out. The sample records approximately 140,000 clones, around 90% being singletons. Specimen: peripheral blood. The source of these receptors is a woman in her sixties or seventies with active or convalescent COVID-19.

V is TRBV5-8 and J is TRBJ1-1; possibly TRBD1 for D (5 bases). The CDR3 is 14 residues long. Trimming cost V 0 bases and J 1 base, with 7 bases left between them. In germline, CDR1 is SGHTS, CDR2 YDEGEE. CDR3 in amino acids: CASSLGQKNTEAFF. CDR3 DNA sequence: TGTGCCAGCAGCTTGGGACAGAAGAACACTGAAGCTTTCTTT. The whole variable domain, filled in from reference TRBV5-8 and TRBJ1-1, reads EAGVTQSPTHLIKTRGQQATLRCSPISGHTSVYWYQQALGLGLQFLLWYDEGEERNRGNFPPRFSGRQFPNYSSELNVNALELEDSALYLCASSLGQKNTEAFFGQGTRLTVV.

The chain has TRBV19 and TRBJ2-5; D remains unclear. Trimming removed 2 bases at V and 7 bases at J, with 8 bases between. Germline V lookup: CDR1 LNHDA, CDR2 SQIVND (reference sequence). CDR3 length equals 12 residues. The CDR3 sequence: CASSITSGTQYF. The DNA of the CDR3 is TGTGCCAGTAGTATAACTTCCGGGACCCAGTACTTC. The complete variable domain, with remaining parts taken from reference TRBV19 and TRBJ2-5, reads DGGITQSPKYLFRKEGQNVTLSCEQNLNHDAMYWYRQDPGQGLRLIYYSQIVNDFQKGDIAEGYSVSREKKESFPLTVTSAQKNPTAFYLCASSITSGTQYFGPGTRLLVL.

CDR3 in amino acids: CASSLMRSIDTEAFF. DNA of the CDR3: TGTGCCAGCAGTTTAATGAGGTCTATCGACACTGAAGCTTTCTTT. The V gene is TRBV27, the J gene TRBJ1-1; D not certain. Deletions cut 2 bases from V and 3 bases from J, with 13 bases between. Germline V gene lookup returns CDR1 MNHEY and CDR2 SMNVEV (reference sequence). This CDR3 has 15 residues.

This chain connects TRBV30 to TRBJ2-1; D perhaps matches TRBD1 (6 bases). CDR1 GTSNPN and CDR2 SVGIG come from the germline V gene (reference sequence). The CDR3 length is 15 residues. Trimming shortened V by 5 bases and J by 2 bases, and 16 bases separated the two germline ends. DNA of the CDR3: TGTGCCTGGGTAACCGGGACAAACCCCTACAATGAGCAGTTCTTC. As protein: CAWVTGTNPYNEQFF. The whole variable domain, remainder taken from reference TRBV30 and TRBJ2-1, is SQTIHQWPATLVQPVGSPLSLECTVEGTSNPNLYWYRQAAGRGLQLLFYSVGIGQISSEVPQNLSASRPQDRQFILSSKKLLLSDSGFYLCAWVTGTNPYNEQFFGPGTRLTVL.

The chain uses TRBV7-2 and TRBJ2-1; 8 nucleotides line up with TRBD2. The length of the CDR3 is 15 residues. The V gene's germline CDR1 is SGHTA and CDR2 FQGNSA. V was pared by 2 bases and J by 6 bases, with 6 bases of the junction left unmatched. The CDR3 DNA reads TGTGCCAGCAGCTTACAAGCGGGGGTCTCCAATGAGCAGTTCTTC. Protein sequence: CASSLQAGVSNEQFF.

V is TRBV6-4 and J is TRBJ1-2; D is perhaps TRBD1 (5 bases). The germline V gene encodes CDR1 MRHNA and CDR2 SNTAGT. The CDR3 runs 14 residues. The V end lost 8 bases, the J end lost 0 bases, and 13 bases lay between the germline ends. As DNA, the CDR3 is TGTGCCAGCCACCCAGGGCTCCCTAACTATGGCTACACCTTC. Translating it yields CASHPGLPNYGYTF.

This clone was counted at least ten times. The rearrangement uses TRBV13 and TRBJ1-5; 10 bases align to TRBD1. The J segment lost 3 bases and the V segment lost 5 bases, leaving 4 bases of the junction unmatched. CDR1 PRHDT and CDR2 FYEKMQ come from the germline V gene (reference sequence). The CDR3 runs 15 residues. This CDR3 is CASSRGQGLNQPQHF. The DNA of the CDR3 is TGTGCCAGCAGCAGGGGACAGGGGCTCAATCAGCCCCAGCATTTT.

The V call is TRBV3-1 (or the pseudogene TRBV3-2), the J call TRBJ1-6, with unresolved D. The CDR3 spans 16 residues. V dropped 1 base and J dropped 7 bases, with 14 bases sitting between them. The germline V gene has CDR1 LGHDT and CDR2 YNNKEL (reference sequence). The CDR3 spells CASSQGMEGVNSPLHF. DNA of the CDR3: TGTGCCAGCAGCCAAGGGATGGAGGGTGTAAATTCACCCCTCCACTTT.

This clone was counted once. CDR3 amino acids: CAISESRDTDTQYF. The CDR3 DNA reads as TGTGCCATCAGTGAGTCGAGGGACACAGATACGCAGTATTTT. The chain joins TRBV10-3 to TRBJ2-3; possibly TRBD2 for D (5 bases). V lost 0 bases and J lost 2, with 6 bases in between. CDR1 and CDR2 (germline): ENHRY, SYGVKD. This CDR3 region has 14 residues.

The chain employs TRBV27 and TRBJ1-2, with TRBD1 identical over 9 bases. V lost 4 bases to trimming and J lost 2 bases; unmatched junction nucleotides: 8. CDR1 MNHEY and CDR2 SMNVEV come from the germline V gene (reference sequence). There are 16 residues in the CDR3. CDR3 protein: CASSSTGGILNYGYTF. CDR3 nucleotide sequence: TGTGCCAGCAGTTCGACAGGGGGTATTCTCAACTATGGCTACACCTTC.

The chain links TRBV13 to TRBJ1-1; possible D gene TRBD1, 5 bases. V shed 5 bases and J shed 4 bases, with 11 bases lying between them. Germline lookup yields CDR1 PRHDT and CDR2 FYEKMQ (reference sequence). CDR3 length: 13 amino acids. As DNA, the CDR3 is TGTGCCAGCAGCGTGGGGGGGGGCACTGAAGCTTTCTTT. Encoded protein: CASSVGGGTEAFF.